This T cell receptor (beta chain) was identified during a study of technical replicates of blood from several donors. The protocol was immunoSEQ multiplex PCR, while the TCRdb copy is restricted to in-frame clones and leaves out a portion. Of over 75,000 clones listed, around 97% are singletons. Germline assignment: CDR1 SGHDN and CDR2 FVKESK. The CDR3 runs 13 residues. With 4 bases removed from V and 4 bases from J, the gap between germline ends came to 10 bases. Sequencing was performed on T cells isolated from PBMCs. The source of this sequence is a human donor in good health. This chain links TRBV14 with TRBJ1-2; weak D call: TRBD1 (5 bases). The CDR3 loop is CASSPGLSYGYTF. In DNA form, the CDR3 reads TGTGCCAGCAGCCCAGGGTTATCCTATGGCTACACCTTC.